These T cell receptor beta chains were read from a single sample in a study of OX40 agonist ivuxolimab in advanced cancers. Measured with immunoSEQ multiplex PCR; TCRdb has only the in-frame clones, and not every one. This table holds roughly 24,000 clones, 85% to 90% found once. This sample comprised CD4+ or CD8+ T cells sorted from blood, obtained in a trial of the OX40 agonist ivuxolimab. The receptors come from an adult with an advanced solid tumor such as melanoma, head and neck, liver or kidney cancer. CDR3s include the opening cysteine and the closing phenylalanine or tryptophan. A D gene is named only where the DNA matches it firmly. Clone size is stated in some rows and not others, as once, few, many or a class when expanded.

cdr3_nt: TGTGCCAGCAGTTCCAGGGGGAGCTCCTACGAGCAGTACTTC
cdr3_aa: CASSSRGSSYEQYF
clone_size: NA
v_call: TRBV27
d_call: TRBD1
j_call: TRBJ2-7

cdr3_nt: TGTGCCAGCAGCGCCCCGGGACTAGGCACAGATACGCAGTATTTT
cdr3_aa: CASSAPGLGTDTQYF
clone_size: NA
v_call: TRBV9
d_call: TRBD2
j_call: TRBJ2-3

cdr3_nt: TGCGCCAGCAGTGAGTCTTGGTCTCCGGGACTCACGAGCACAGATACGCAGTATTTT
cdr3_aa: CASSESWSPGLTSTDTQYF
clone_size: NA
v_call: TRBV10-1
d_call: NA
j_call: TRBJ2-3

cdr3_nt: TGTGCCAGCAGCGTCGGGGCGGGGGAGCAGTACTTC
cdr3_aa: CASSVGAGEQYF
clone_size: NA
v_call: TRBV9
d_call: NA
j_call: TRBJ2-7

cdr3_nt: TGTGCCAGCAGTTATAAACTTTCCGACTCCTACGAGCAGTACTTC
cdr3_aa: CASSYKLSDSYEQYF
clone_size: once
v_call: TRBV27
d_call: NA
j_call: TRBJ2-7

cdr3_nt: TGTGCCAGCAGCCATCCAAGTTACGAGCAGTACTTC
cdr3_aa: CASSHPSYEQYF
clone_size: NA
v_call: TRBV4-2
d_call: NA
j_call: TRBJ2-7

cdr3_nt: TGTGCCAGCACCCTCGACAGGGGGAGAACTGAAGCTTTCTTT
cdr3_aa: CASTLDRGRTEAFF
clone_size: once
v_call: TRBV28
d_call: TRBD1
j_call: TRBJ1-1

cdr3_nt: TGCAGCCTCCTTGTTAGGGGGTACACTGAAGCTTTCTTT
cdr3_aa: CSLLVRGYTEAFF
clone_size: once
v_call: TRBV29-1
d_call: NA
j_call: TRBJ1-1

cdr3_nt: TGCAGCGTTGTGGGACTGAACGCCTACGAGCAGTACTTC
cdr3_aa: CSVVGLNAYEQYF
clone_size: NA
v_call: TRBV29-1
d_call: NA
j_call: TRBJ2-7

cdr3_nt: TGTGCCATGACAGGGGTGAAGGGTGAGCAGTTCTTC
cdr3_aa: CAMTGVKGEQFF
clone_size: NA
v_call: TRBV6-1
d_call: TRBD1
j_call: TRBJ2-1

cdr3_nt: TGTGCCAGCAGTTACTCTGAAGCTTTCTTT
cdr3_aa: CASSYSEAFF
clone_size: few
v_call: TRBV6-5
d_call: NA
j_call: TRBJ1-1

cdr3_nt: TGTGCCAGTAGTACCCCGACGGGCACTGAAGCTTTCTTT
cdr3_aa: CASSTPTGTEAFF
clone_size: NA
v_call: TRBV19
d_call: NA
j_call: TRBJ1-1

cdr3_nt: TGTGCCAGCAGCAAGTCCGGGGACAACAGGGGAAAGAACACTGAAGCTTTCTTT
cdr3_aa: CASSKSGDNRGKNTEAFF
clone_size: NA
v_call: TRBV21-1
d_call: NA
j_call: TRBJ1-1

cdr3_nt: TGTGCCAGCAGCTTAGTGTCGGTAGGAATGGTTCTCTATGGCTACACCTTC
cdr3_aa: CASSLVSVGMVLYGYTF
clone_size: NA
v_call: TRBV11-2
d_call: NA
j_call: TRBJ1-2

cdr3_nt: TGTGCCAGCAGTGCGGGGGTATCTCCCTACGAGCAGTACTTC
cdr3_aa: CASSAGVSPYEQYF
clone_size: NA
v_call: TRBV27
d_call: TRBD2
j_call: TRBJ2-7

cdr3_nt: TGTGCCTGGAGTGTAGAGACCATTCAGTACTTC
cdr3_aa: CAWSVETIQYF
clone_size: NA
v_call: TRBV30
d_call: NA
j_call: TRBJ2-4